This record looks at one TCR beta chain sequence and its context. The data are from a study of somatic mutations in cytotoxic T cells in rheumatoid arthritis. Study background: Certain V beta antibody-stained T-cell populations, V beta1+ cells sequenced for TCRB among them, were flow-sorted to nearly 100% purity.

This table comes from immunoSEQ multiplex PCR, and its TCRdb copy is limited to in-frame clones, with some not included. The sample has about 10,000 clones, approximately 90% seen once. The V segment lost 5 bases and the J segment 4 bases; nucleotides outside the gene matches: 5. Germline CDR1 and CDR2: SGHTA and FQGNSA. The CDR3 runs to 14 residues. Once isolated by positive magnetic bead selection, the CD4+ and CD8+ cells had their purity checked by flow cytometry. The rearrangement uses TRBV7-2 and TRBJ2-7, with 10 nucleotides matching TRBD2. The TCR originated in a woman between 18 and 30 years old with rheumatoid arthritis. Sequenced material: CD4+ T cells sorted from blood. The CDR3 protein is CASSPERGGYEQYF. CDR3 nucleotides: TGTGCCAGCAGCCCCGAGCGGGGGGGTTACGAGCAGTACTTC.